What follows describes a single T cell receptor (beta chain). Per germline, CDR1 LGHDT and CDR2 YNNKEL (reference sequence). After removal of 0 bases from V and 9 bases from J, the junction contained 9 bases not matched to a gene. CDR3 length: 16 residues. TCRdb keeps only in-frame clones here, not all; method: immunoSEQ multiplex PCR. The sample shows 200,000 to 250,000 clones, approximately 92% of them seen only once. This sample was included in a study of blood T cell repertoires in COVID-19. Study-wide background: From T cells, B-cell-depleted T cells, or PBMCs came the material, which was cDNA or gDNA.

The rearrangement uses TRBV3-1 (or the pseudogene TRBV3-2) and TRBJ2-3; 10 positions match TRBD2. Sequenced material: PBMCs or T cells enriched from blood (not recorded which). The source of this sequence is a woman between 18 and 29 years old in a cohort exposed to, infected with or recovered from COVID-19 (not recorded which). The CDR3 sequence is CASSQDLAGVVWTQYF. The CDR3 DNA follows: TGTGCCAGCAGCCAAGACCTAGCGGGAGTTGTTTGGACGCAGTATTTT.